Below are 28 T cell receptor beta chains sequenced from a single sample in a study of glioma-infiltrating T cells after dendritic cell vaccination. Sequenced by immunoSEQ multiplex PCR; TCRdb stores in-frame clones only, minus some. This table has about 50,000 clones, over 75% appearing once. Time point defined: after dendritic cell vaccination, including at tumor progression/relapse. The sample consisted of blood, taken after dendritic cell vaccination. The receptors were sampled from a human donor with glioblastoma.

The rearrangement joins TRBV7-3 to TRBJ2-3, with 10 bases lining up with TRBD2. The V gene's germline CDR1 is SGHTA and CDR2 FQGTGA. The CDR3 loop spans 18 amino acids. The junction had 17 bases not matched to a gene; V was cut back by 5 bases and J by 6 bases. In DNA, the CDR3 is TGTGCCAGCAGCCCCCTGGGGGTTAGCGGGAGGATGGGCGATACGCAGTATTTT. This translates into CASSPLGVSGRMGDTQYF.

The chain carries TRBV5-4 and TRBJ2-7, with 8 bases lining up with TRBD1. This CDR3 is 15 amino acids long. Germline CDR1 is SGHNT and CDR2 is YYREEE (reference sequence). V lost 5 bases and J lost 3; bases outside the gene matches: 10. The DNA for the CDR3 is TGTGCCAGCAGTCCAGGGGGCCTCAAAGACTACGAGCAGTACTTC. The encoded protein is CASSPGGLKDYEQYF.

V is TRBV29-1 and J is TRBJ1-1; 10 bases are shared with TRBD1. The CDR3 has 12 residues. Germline-derived CDR1 and CDR2 are SQVTM and ANQGSEA. V dropped 4 bases and J dropped 10; count of bases not matched to a gene: 6. CDR3: CSVAGTGALAFF. The CDR3 bases are TGCAGCGTTGCCGGGACAGGGGCCCTAGCTTTCTTT.

The chain is built from TRBV12-1 and TRBJ2-1; TRBD2 is the table's D call, not checked against the DNA. TRBV12-1 is classified as a pseudogene. The CDR3 runs 12 residues. The chain's CDR3 is CAPEETYNEQFF. The CDR3 DNA reads TGTGCCCCCGAGGAGACCTACAATGAGCAGTTCTTC.

J is TRBJ2-1 and V is TRBV12-5; the match to TRBD2 covers 7 bases. This CDR3 is built from 14 residues. The V gene's germline CDR1 is LGHNT and CDR2 FRNRAP. V trimming: 5 bases; J trimming: 7 bases; junction bases outside the gene matches: 8. In DNA form, the CDR3 reads TGTGCTAGTGGTCTAGCCGGGACTAATAATGAGCAGTTCTTC. It codes for CASGLAGTNNEQFF.

The V gene is TRBV10-3, the J gene TRBJ1-4; 7 nucleotides match TRBD1. V was clipped by 2 bases and J by 7 bases; unmatched bases: 10. CDR3 length: 16 amino acids. Germline V gene sequence: CDR1 ENHRY, CDR2 SYGVKD. The CDR3 here is CAISENPQGVGEKLFF. The CDR3 DNA follows: TGTGCCATCAGTGAGAATCCGCAGGGGGTTGGTGAAAAACTGTTTTTT.

The genes are TRBV29-1 and TRBJ2-6; weak D call: TRBD1 (5 bases). Deletions cut 6 bases from V and 0 bases from J, with 9 bases between. Germline V gene lookup returns CDR1 SQVTM and CDR2 ANQGSEA. This CDR3 contains 14 residues. As DNA, the CDR3 is TGCAGCGTCCAACAGGACTCTGGGGCCAACGTCCTGACTTTC. Amino acids: CSVQQDSGANVLTF.

V and J are TRBV27 and TRBJ2-3, with D perhaps TRBD1 (5 bases). The CDR3 is 14 amino acids. V lost 4 bases and J lost 2, with 10 bases in between. Germline CDR1 reads MNHEY; CDR2 reads SMNVEV (reference sequence). The CDR3: CASSYTTDTDTQYF. CDR3 DNA sequence: TGTGCCAGCAGTTACACGACAGACACAGATACGCAGTATTTT.

This sequence joins TRBV2 and TRBJ2-7; TRBD1 agrees at 7 bases. V shed 7 bases, J shed 7 bases, and the junction held 13 bases outside the gene matches. Germline CDR1 reads SNHLY; CDR2 reads FYNNEI. The CDR3 has 14 residues. CDR3 loop: CASTSGQLRVEQYF. The CDR3 nucleotides are TGTGCCAGCACCTCGGGACAGCTCAGGGTGGAGCAGTACTTC.

The chain links TRBV6-5 to TRBJ2-2; D gene uncertain. CDR3 size: 14 residues. V was clipped by 6 bases and J by 1 base, with 9 bases between them. In germline, CDR1 is MNHEY, CDR2 SVGAGI. CDR3 sequence (DNA): TGTGCCAGCAGCCCTTCCCGGAACACCGGGGAGCTGTTTTTT. This sequence encodes CASSPSRNTGELFF.

This clone was counted once. V is TRBV28 and J is TRBJ2-6, with unresolved D. Trimming stripped 5 bases from V and 0 bases from J, with 8 bases between. This CDR3 region has 15 residues. The germline V gene encodes CDR1 MDHEN and CDR2 SYDVKM. CDR3 sequence reads: CASSPSSSGANVLTF. The CDR3 bases are TGTGCCAGCAGTCCTTCTAGCTCTGGGGCCAACGTCCTGACTTTC.

The rearrangement joins TRBV5-6 to TRBJ2-3; TRBD1 agrees at 7 bases. The germline V gene encodes CDR1 SGHDT and CDR2 YYEEEE. Trimming took 5 bases from V and 2 from J; bases not matched to a gene: 5. This CDR3 region has 14 residues. The CDR3 region has the DNA TGTGCCAGCAGGCCGGGACAGCTCACAGATACGCAGTATTTT. Translating gives CASRPGQLTDTQYF.

The genes are TRBV4-2 and TRBJ2-5; tentative D call: TRBD2 (5 bases). CDR1 is LGHNA and CDR2 is YNFKEQ in the germline V gene. The V end was cut by 0 bases, the J end by 2 bases, with 10 bases between. The CDR3 is 15 residues long. CDR3 residues: CASSQDLSAQETQYF. In DNA, the CDR3 is TGTGCCAGCAGCCAAGACCTTAGCGCACAAGAGACCCAGTACTTC.

This clone was counted a single time. Here the CDR3 reads CASSLYSSGNTIYF. In DNA, the CDR3 is TGTGCCAGCAGCTTGTATAGCTCTGGAAACACCATATATTTT. This chain connects TRBV5-6 to TRBJ1-3; D call uncertain. The CDR3 runs to 14 residues. Germline assignment: CDR1 SGHDT and CDR2 YYEEEE. The ends were cut back, 1 base at V and 0 bases at J, with 5 bases in the middle.

CDR3 nucleotide sequence: TGCAGCGGCCGGAAGCGGGAGGCCGTCGAGACCCAGTACTTC. Its protein is CSGRKREAVETQYF. The genes are TRBV29-1 and TRBJ2-5, with 9 bases fitting TRBD2. CDR1 SQVTM and CDR2 ANQGSEA come from the germline V gene. This CDR3 comprises 14 residues. V trimming: 7 bases; J trimming: 5 bases; junction bases outside the gene matches: 11.

This chain connects TRBV7-2 to TRBJ2-7; 9 bases map to TRBD2. This CDR3 has 17 residues. The germline V gene has CDR1 SGHTA and CDR2 FQGNSA. The V gene end was trimmed by 6 bases and the J gene end by 5 bases; junction bases not matched to a gene: 17. CDR3 protein: CASRPAPYSGSGDEQYF. The CDR3 bases are TGTGCCAGCAGGCCTGCCCCCTATAGCGGGAGCGGGGACGAGCAGTACTTC. The whole variable domain, remainder taken from reference TRBV7-2 and TRBJ2-7, is GAGVSQSPSNKVTEKGKDVELRCDPISGHTALYWYRQSLGQGLEFLIYFQGNSAPDKSGLPSDRFSAERTGGSVSTLTIQRTQQEDSAVYLCASRPAPYSGSGDEQYFGPGTRLTVT.

This chain connects TRBV29-1 to TRBJ2-7, with no clear D. V lost 4 bases to trimming and J lost 3 bases, with 10 bases between them. Germline CDR1 reads SQVTM; CDR2 reads ANQGSEA. This CDR3 has 12 amino acids. DNA of the CDR3: TGCAGCGTTGTAGCCAAACACTACGAGCAGTACTTC. Amino acid sequence: CSVVAKHYEQYF.

The chain has TRBV5-1 and TRBJ2-7; D may be TRBD2 (6 bases). Germline CDR1 and CDR2: SGHRS and YFSETQ. Trimming pared 5 bases from V and 5 bases from J, leaving 23 bases between. The length of the CDR3 is 16 residues. CDR3 nucleotide sequence: TGCGCCAGCAGGACTGACGGGAGTAGGCCTAAAGACGAGCAGTACTTC. This encodes CASRTDGSRPKDEQYF.

V and J are TRBV5-6 and TRBJ2-1; D not resolved. Per germline, CDR1 SGHDT and CDR2 YYEEEE. This CDR3 has 13 residues. Trimming took off 4 bases at V and 8 bases at J, with 13 bases between the two ends. Written as DNA, the CDR3 is TGTGCCAGCAGCCCACCCGGGTCCGATGAGCAGTTCTTC. This gives the protein CASSPPGSDEQFF.

The chain uses TRBV4-2 and TRBJ2-1, with D tentatively TRBD2 (6 bases). Trimming took off 0 bases at V and 0 bases at J, with 12 bases between the two ends. Per the germline V gene, CDR1 is LGHNA and CDR2 is YNFKEQ. The CDR3 runs to 17 residues. DNA for the CDR3: TGTGCCAGCAGCCAAGATACGGGGGACGCCTCCTACAATGAGCAGTTCTTC. Translating it yields CASSQDTGDASYNEQFF.

The V gene is TRBV7-8, the J gene TRBJ2-5; D unclear. The V end lost 6 bases, the J end lost 3 bases, and 5 bases lay between the germline ends. This CDR3 is built from 11 residues. Germline-derived CDR1 and CDR2 are SGHVS and FQNEAQ. The CDR3 sequence is CASSVEETQYF. DNA of the CDR3: TGTGCCAGCAGTGTAGAAGAGACCCAGTACTTC.

The chain is built from TRBV9 and TRBJ2-5; D possibly corresponds to TRBD2 (6 bases). V was clipped by 0 bases and J by 4 bases, with 13 bases between them. There are 15 residues in the CDR3. From germline, CDR1 is SGDLS and CDR2 YYNGEE. The CDR3 DNA follows: TGTGCCAGCAGCGTAGGAGGAGGGATGGGAGAGACCCAGTACTTC. It codes for CASSVGGGMGETQYF.

The genes are TRBV5-4 and TRBJ2-1; D perhaps matches TRBD1 (5 bases). V was shortened by 4 bases and J by 5 bases, with 16 bases between the two germline ends. CDR3 size: 15 residues. Looked up from germline, CDR1 is SGHNT and CDR2 is YYREEE (reference sequence). The CDR3 bases are TGTGCCAGCAGCCTGCCGGGCCAGGGTGACAATGAGCAGTTCTTC. Amino acid sequence: CASSLPGQGDNEQFF.

This CDR3 is CAISEGLRDWGDTQYF. In DNA form, the CDR3 reads TGTGCCATCAGTGAGGGACTTCGGGACTGGGGGGATACGCAGTATTTT. V and J are TRBV10-3 and TRBJ2-3, with TRBD2 as a possible D gene (6 bases). This CDR3 region has 16 residues. Germline lookup yields CDR1 ENHRY and CDR2 SYGVKD. V lost 2 bases and J 6 bases, leaving 18 bases between the germline ends.

This clone turned up a few times. This chain joins TRBV7-9 and TRBJ2-1; 10 nucleotides line up with TRBD2. The V segment lost 2 bases and the J segment 4 bases; nucleotides outside the gene matches: 2. Germline CDR1 SEHNR, CDR2 FQNEAQ (reference sequence). The CDR3 sequence is 15 residues long. CDR3 in DNA: TGTGCCAGCAGCTTAACAGCGGGAGGGTACAATGAGCAGTTCTTC. Its translation: CASSLTAGGYNEQFF. The complete variable domain, with remaining parts taken from reference TRBV7-9 and TRBJ2-1, reads DTGVSQNPRHKITKRGQNVTFRCDPISEHNRLYWYRQTLGQGPEFLTYFQNEAQLEKSRLLSDRFSAERPKGSFSTLEIQRTEQGDSAMYLCASSLTAGGYNEQFFGPGTRLTVL.

The rearrangement joins TRBV11-1 to TRBJ2-7; 11 bases map to TRBD1. Germline CDR1 reads SGHAT; CDR2 reads FQDESV (reference sequence). Trimming at V came to 5 bases and at J to 3 bases, leaving 6 bases not matched to a gene. The CDR3 covers 15 residues. In nucleotides, the CDR3 is TGTGCCAGCAGCCTATGGACAGGGGGCCTCTACGAGCAGTACTTC. It translates to CASSLWTGGLYEQYF.

This chain uses TRBV5-6 with TRBJ2-1; D not resolved. Germline V gives CDR1 SGHDT, CDR2 YYEEEE. The CDR3 is made up of 10 amino acids. V lost 4 bases to trimming and J lost 8 bases, with 4 bases between them. The CDR3 loop reads CASSGYEQFF. The CDR3 DNA follows: TGTGCCAGCAGCGGCTATGAGCAGTTCTTC. Based on the CDR3 plus reference TRBV5-6 and TRBJ2-1, the full variable domain is DAGVTQSPTHLIKTRGQQVTLRCSPKSGHDTVSWYQQALGQGPQFIFQYYEEEERQRGNFPDRFSGHQFPNYSSELNVNALLLGDSALYLCASSGYEQFFGPGTRLTVL.

The chain carries TRBV5-1 and TRBJ1-2; D uncertain. Per germline, CDR1 SGHRS and CDR2 YFSETQ. The CDR3 is made up of 15 amino acids. V gave up 4 bases and J gave up 6 bases, with 19 bases separating them. CDR3 nucleotide sequence: TGCGCCAGCAGCGCACGCCCGCAGGTACTAGATGGCTACACCTTC. Translation: CASSARPQVLDGYTF.